The 11 T cell receptor beta chains given below trace back to one sample, sequenced in a study of T cells in women clearing cervical HPV infection. Data came from immunoSEQ multiplex PCR; TCRdb stores just in-frame clones and leaves some out. The table for this sample gives approximately 12,000 clones. The specimen was blood buffy coat. These receptor sequences come from a woman aged 18 to 75 with a cervical HPV16 infection that either progressed to CIN3+ or cleared (not recorded which).

A word on this clone: The missing CDR3 end, 3 residues past where the read stops, is filled in from the germline J gene. V and J are TRBV5-1 and TRBJ2-1; D remains ambiguous. This CDR3 is 14 amino acids long. The ends were cut back, 1 base at V and 0 bases at J, with 5 bases in the middle. Per the germline V gene, CDR1 is SGHRS and CDR2 is YFSETQ. CDR3 DNA (partial): TGCGCCAGCAGCTTGTTTAGCTCCTACAATGAG. Residues: CASSLFSSYNE. In full, the CDR3 reads CASSLFSSYNEQFF.

CDR3 DNA (partial): TGTGCCAGCAGTCGGGACAGGGAGGGCGAG. The encoded protein is CASSRDREGE. The full CDR3 sequence reads CASSRDREGEQYF. V usage is TRBV5-4 and J usage is TRBJ2-7; 9 bases agree with TRBD1. The CDR3 end falls 3 residues outside the read, so it is completed with the germline J gene. Germline V gene data show CDR1 as SGHNT and CDR2 as YYREEE (reference sequence). V trimming: 5 bases; J trimming: 6 bases; junction bases outside the gene matches: 6. The CDR3 is 13 residues long.

With respect to this clone: From the germline J gene comes the end of the CDR3, since the read stops 3 residues before it. This rearrangement joins TRBV7-3 to TRBJ1-1; 9 bases align to TRBD1. V shed 5 bases, J shed 5 bases, and the junction held 6 bases outside the gene matches. The CDR3 consists of 14 residues. Per germline, CDR1 SGHTA and CDR2 FQGTGA. The CDR3 reads CASSPGQGETEAFF. CDR3 DNA (partial): TGTGCCAGCAGCCCGGGACAGGGAGAGACTGAA.

Comment on this clone: The junction and the germline gene differ at one end; a read error may be behind it. The read is 3 residues too short to cover the CDR3 end, so that end is filled in from the germline J gene. The chain has TRBV7-4 and TRBJ1-5; 9 bases fit TRBD1. CDR3 length: 17 residues. Germline assignment: CDR1 SGHVT and CDR2 SQSDAQ. The CDR3 bases that were read are TGTCCCAGCAGCTTAGGCCGGGACAGGGTCTCCCAAGAGCCC. Protein product: CPSSLGRDRVSQEP. The full-length CDR3 reads as CPSSLGRDRVSQEPQHF.

A note on this clone: The read terminates 3 residues before the CDR3 end, so the remaining end is supplied by the germline J gene. The gene calls are TRBV13 and TRBJ2-7; tentative D call: TRBD1 (5 bases). This CDR3 spans 15 amino acids. The V end was cut by 5 bases, the J end by 2 bases, with 16 bases between. The germline V gene encodes CDR1 PRHDT and CDR2 FYEKMQ (reference sequence). This CDR3 is CASSLLSDRTYEQYF. The part of the CDR3 DNA that was read is TGTGCCAGCAGCCTTCTCTCAGACAGAACCTACGAG.

On this clone: The read is 3 residues too short to cover the CDR3 end, so that end is filled in from the germline J gene. The J gene is TRBJ2-5, the V gene TRBV5-1; 8 bases line up with TRBD2. The length of the CDR3 is 15 residues. CDR1 SGHRS and CDR2 YFSETQ come from the germline V gene. Trimming cost V 0 bases and J 5 bases; bases outside gene matches: 6. The sequenced part of the CDR3 DNA is TGCGCCAGCAGCTTGGTCGGGGGGGCCGGGGAGACC. This sequence encodes CASSLVGGAGET. The whole CDR3 sequence is CASSLVGGAGETQYF.

A remark on this clone: The read is 3 residues too short to cover the CDR3 end, so that end is filled in from the germline J gene. This chain uses TRBV30 with TRBJ1-1; D ambiguous. Trimming took off 3 bases at V and 3 bases at J, with 11 bases between the two ends. The CDR3 sequence is 13 residues long. CDR1 GTSNPN and CDR2 SVGIG come from the germline V gene (reference sequence). Incomplete CDR3 DNA: TGTGCCTGGAGGTTAGGGTGGGACACTGAA. The encoded protein is CAWRLGWDTE. The whole CDR3 is CAWRLGWDTEAFF.

As regards this clone: The read finishes 3 residues shy of the CDR3 end, and the germline J gene is used to complete it. This sequence joins TRBV7-2 and TRBJ2-7, with 7 bases identical to TRBD1. The V segment lost 2 bases and the J segment 6 bases; nucleotides outside the gene matches: 4. CDR3 length: 13 residues. Germline assignment: CDR1 SGHTA and CDR2 FQGNSA. Partial CDR3 DNA: TGTGCCAGCAGCTTAAAGAGGGGGCGCGAG. Translation: CASSLKRGRE. The full CDR3 is CASSLKRGREQYF.

As for this clone: The DNA ends 3 residues before the CDR3 does, and the rest of the CDR3 is filled in from the germline J gene. V and J are TRBV19 and TRBJ2-7; 9 bases are shared with TRBD1. The CDR3 is 13 residues long. Germline CDR1 reads LNHDA; CDR2 reads SQIVND (reference sequence). V was pared by 10 bases and J by 4 bases, with 8 bases of the junction left unmatched. The sequenced part of the CDR3 DNA is TGTGCCACCAAAGAGACAGGGGGGTACGAG. Its protein is CATKETGGYE. The whole CDR3 sequence reads CATKETGGYEQYF.

Concerning this clone: The read terminates 3 residues before the CDR3 end, so the remaining end is supplied by the germline J gene. The chain is built from TRBV4-1 and TRBJ2-2; D remains ambiguous. V dropped 1 base and J dropped 6 bases, with 12 bases sitting between them. CDR1 is MGHRA, CDR2 YSYEKL, per germline. CDR3 length: 15 residues. The sequenced CDR3 bases are TGCGCCAGCAGCCAAGGTTTTTCGGTGGCCGGGGAG. It is translated as CASSQGFSVAGE. The entire CDR3 sequence reads CASSQGFSVAGELFF.

Regarding this clone: The DNA ends 3 residues before the CDR3 does, and the rest of the CDR3 is filled in from the germline J gene. V usage is TRBV7-9 and J usage is TRBJ1-5, with 7 positions matching TRBD1. Germline assignment: CDR1 SEHNR and CDR2 FQNEAQ (reference sequence). V lost 7 bases, J lost 6 bases, and 6 bases stayed unmatched. CDR3 size: 13 residues. The covered CDR3 bases are TGTGCCAGCATTCAGGGGGAAGGTCAGCCC. Translation: CASIQGEGQP. In full, the CDR3 is CASIQGEGQPQHF.